A selection of T cell receptor beta chains follows, all from one sample in a study of T cell repertoires in cytomegalovirus infection. TCRdb re-derived calls from the reads in MiXCR, one entry per CDR3 protein. The data show some 680,000 distinct CDR3 sequences, with 35% to 45% seen just once and roughly 2.9% held by the top ten. Specimen: PBMCs. The receptors originated from a human donor in good health (CMV status not recorded). Some clones in this sample may be carry-over from other donors' samples. Both conserved end residues are part of each CDR3.

J gene: TRBJ2-5; V gene: TRBV6-1; CDR3 protein: CASSQIGGTQYF
J gene: TRBJ1-3; V gene: TRBV6-6; CDR3 protein: CASSYSIGGNTIYF
J gene: TRBJ1-5; V gene: TRBV12-3/TRBV12-4; CDR3 protein: CASSPPLDRADQPQHF
J gene: TRBJ2-7; V gene: TRBV20-1; CDR3 protein: CSARDPGDRVLREQYF
J gene: TRBJ2-7; V gene: TRBV27; CDR3 protein: CASFSWGVYEQYF
J gene: TRBJ2-3; V gene: TRBV30; CDR3 protein: CAWSYTGGDTQYF
J gene: TRBJ2-6; V gene: TRBV7-8; CDR3 protein: CASSPTFSGANVLTF
J gene: TRBJ2-2; V gene: TRBV6-2/TRBV6-3; CDR3 protein: CASSYLAGTTGELFF
J gene: TRBJ1-5; V gene: TRBV7-9; CDR3 protein: CASSLRGGQPQHF
J gene: TRBJ2-5; V gene: TRBV20-1; CDR3 protein: CSARRLAGARETQYF
J gene: TRBJ1-2; V gene: TRBV7-9; CDR3 protein: CASSQARGYTF
J gene: TRBJ1-1; V gene: TRBV7-8; CDR3 protein: CASSLVVGGRGMNTEAFF
J gene: TRBJ2-1; V gene: TRBV19; CDR3 protein: CASSIHPRSSGAYNEQFF
J gene: TRBJ1-3; V gene: TRBV10-3; CDR3 protein: CAVSTDSSGNTIYF
J gene: TRBJ2-2; V gene: TRBV7-4; CDR3 protein: CASSLIAGRLTGELFF
J gene: TRBJ2-3; V gene: TRBV19; CDR3 protein: CASSILAGGPRTDTQYF
J gene: TRBJ1-5; V gene: TRBV20-1; CDR3 protein: CSARDGARGNNQPQHF
J gene: TRBJ1-5; V gene: TRBV20-1; CDR3 protein: CSARVGGSNQPQHF
J gene: TRBJ2-3; V gene: TRBV20-1; CDR3 protein: CSARGTLAGRNTQYF
J gene: TRBJ2-3; V gene: TRBV7-6; CDR3 protein: CASSEKYPDTQYF
J gene: TRBJ1-1; V gene: TRBV29-1; CDR3 protein: CSVGQRNTEAFF
J gene: TRBJ1-1; V gene: TRBV7-9; CDR3 protein: CASSLVARGPGGANTEAFF
J gene: TRBJ1-5; V gene: TRBV7-2; CDR3 protein: CASNQGLYSNQPQHF
J gene: TRBJ2-1; V gene: TRBV7-3; CDR3 protein: CASRKTGTSGGRLNEQFF
J gene: TRBJ2-5; V gene: TRBV28; CDR3 protein: CASSPPGGGVRETQYF
J gene: TRBJ1-3; V gene: TRBV4-1; CDR3 protein: CASSLTSTGGPSHSGNTIYF
J gene: TRBJ2-5; V gene: TRBV23-1; CDR3 protein: CASSPGGQGKQETQYF
J gene: TRBJ1-4; V gene: TRBV28; CDR3 protein: CASRPIQGPLHEKLFF
J gene: TRBJ1-2; V gene: TRBV6-6; CDR3 protein: CASGGESLLDIYTF
J gene: TRBJ2-7; V gene: TRBV7-8; CDR3 protein: CASSVIQREEQYF
J gene: TRBJ2-3; V gene: TRBV5-1; CDR3 protein: CASSLADRDTQYF
J gene: TRBJ2-7; V gene: TRBV14; CDR3 protein: CASSQGRPWVHEQYF
J gene: TRBJ2-2; V gene: TRBV27; CDR3 protein: CASSFVNSNTGELFF
J gene: TRBJ2-1; V gene: TRBV5-3; CDR3 protein: CASSYTGTEQFF
J gene: TRBJ1-2; V gene: TRBV6-5; CDR3 protein: CASSSGQAYGYTF
J gene: TRBJ1-5; V gene: TRBV28; CDR3 protein: CARALGTGGRQPRHF
J gene: TRBJ2-1; V gene: TRBV4-1; CDR3 protein: CASSPRGERDPYNEQFF
J gene: TRBJ1-1; V gene: TRBV5-1; CDR3 protein: CASSLRFREGEAFF